The clone carrying this TCR beta chain was counted ten times or more. Its target is unknown. This record comes from a study of T cells after yellow fever vaccination. In the study overall: With SMART-Seq v4 Ultra Low Input, the fractions containing low cell numbers were prepared. Study conclusions and caveats: Across the CD4 and CD8 compartments, a small share of clonotypes was present in both.

Using its own MiXCR run on the 5' RACE reads, TCRdb lists one record per CDR3 protein. The sample lists 200,000 to 250,000 distinct CDR3 sequences, 3% to 4% occurring once. CDR1 MGHRA and CDR2 YSYEKL come from the germline V gene. The V segment lost 2 bases and the J segment 0 bases; nucleotides outside the gene matches: 9. This CDR3 spans 18 amino acids. This TCR was recovered from a man aged 18-30 years who received the YFV17D yellow fever vaccine. The source was CD4+ T cells sorted from PBMCs, collected 10 days after the yellow fever booster vaccination. V is TRBV4-1 and J is TRBJ1-4, with 7 bases fitting TRBD1. CDR3 bases: TGCGCCAGCAGCCAATATGTTTGGGGGACAGCAACTAATGAAAAACTGTTTTTT. It yields the protein CASSQYVWGTATNEKLFF.